This T cell receptor (beta chain) originates from a study of T-cell reconstitution after alpha-beta-depleted transplantation in children. During its preparation, the TCRbeta library received unique molecular identifiers. In TCRdb, the PCR reads were re-called with MiXCR into one record per CDR3 protein. The table shows some 840,000 distinct CDR3 sequences, with approximately 15% occurring only once. Trimming took off 6 bases at V and 5 bases at J, with 13 bases between the two ends. This CDR3 has 14 amino acids. Germline CDR1 is KGHDR and CDR2 is SFDVKD. This clonotype was counted at least ten times. The chain links TRBV24-1 to TRBJ2-1, with D perhaps being TRBD1 or TRBD2 (5 bases each). The clonotype comes from a male patient under 18 who had a stem cell transplant for acute lymphoblastic leukemia, so the T cells may come from the graft donor. The specimen comprised PBMCs, mostly from graft donor cells, sampled 360 days after TCRalphabeta/CD19-depleted stem cell transplant. The CDR3 spells CATSRSGSHNEQFF. CDR3 nucleotide sequence: TGTGCCACCAGTAGATCAGGGAGTCACAATGAGCAGTTCTTC.